What follows are 30 T cell receptor beta chains derived from one specimen sequenced in a study of T cell repertoires in aging, cancer and after chemotherapy. Peripheral blood genomic DNA, not sorted cells or RNA, was the template. A mixed TRB-A/B primer pool amplified rearranged TRB by multiplex touch-down PCR. MiXCR was run by TCRdb on the multiplex PCR reads, yielding one entry per CDR3 protein. The table shows several thousand distinct CDR3 sequences, with approximately 35% occurring only once. The sample taken for sequencing was blood. The receptors here all came from a human donor in good health. The donor label of this sample is uncertain.

The chain is built from TRBV5-4 and TRBJ1-6, with D unresolved. The CDR3 length is 12 residues. Germline CDR1 is SGHNT and CDR2 is YYREEE (reference sequence). The ends were cut back, 2 bases at V and 7 bases at J, with 4 bases in the middle. The CDR3 DNA is TGTGCCAGCAGCTTTGAGAATTCACCCCTCCACTTT. Protein sequence: CASSFENSPLHF.

The genes are TRBV5-4 and TRBJ2-7; no clear D. Germline lookup yields CDR1 SGHNT and CDR2 YYREEE (reference sequence). The CDR3 spans 13 residues. V lost 4 bases and J 2 bases, leaving 10 bases between the germline ends. The CDR3 DNA is TGTGCCAGCAGCCCGGGCCTGGCCTACGAGCAGTACTTC. It specifies CASSPGLAYEQYF.

By share, this clonotype counts as medium-sized. The rearrangement links TRBV29-1 to TRBJ1-1; the D is unclear. CDR1 is SQVTM, CDR2 ANQGSEA, per germline. Trimming took off 4 bases at V and 0 bases at J, with 9 bases between the two ends. CDR3 length equals 13 residues. CDR3 sequence: CSVVGRMNTEAFF. CDR3 sequence (DNA): TGCAGCGTTGTAGGGCGAATGAACACTGAAGCTTTCTTT.

The rearrangement links TRBV5-4 to TRBJ2-5; TRBD1 matches at 8 bases. CDR1 and CDR2 from the germline V gene are SGHNT and YYREEE (reference sequence). Trimming cost V 4 bases and J 4 bases; bases outside gene matches: 9. The CDR3 spans 15 residues. As DNA, the CDR3 is TGTGCCAGCAGCACCGAACCGACAGGGGTAGAGACCCAGTACTTC. This translates into CASSTEPTGVETQYF.

About this clonotype itself: A read error may produce the germline difference seen at one junction end. The gene calls are TRBV5-4 and TRBJ1-2, with D uncertain. Germline CDR1 SGHNT, CDR2 YYREEE (reference sequence). CDR3 size: 16 residues. DNA of the CDR3: TGCGCCAGCAGCCCCTCAACCCCCACGTCTTCCTATGGCTACACCTTC. Amino acid sequence: CASSPSTPTSSYGYTF.

The rearrangement joins TRBV7-2 to TRBJ2-7; tentatively, D is TRBD1 or TRBD2 (6 bases each). V was clipped by 1 base and J by 2 bases, with 15 bases between them. In germline, CDR1 is SGHTA, CDR2 FQGNSA. The CDR3 contains 16 residues. The DNA for the CDR3 is TGTGCCAGCAGCTTAGGCTCGGGGGCGGGGACCTACGAGCAGTACTTC. Protein product: CASSLGSGAGTYEQYF.

By share of the sample, this clonotype is medium-sized (0.01 to 0.1%). The chain employs TRBV6-2 or TRBV6-3 and TRBJ2-2, with D tentatively TRBD1 (6 bases). V lost 5 bases and J lost 0, with 10 bases in between. CDR1 and CDR2 from the germline V gene are MNHEY and SVGEGT. CDR3 length: 15 residues. The CDR3 sequence: CASSPGTTNTGELFF. For the CDR3, the DNA is TGTGCCAGCAGTCCCGGGACAACGAACACCGGGGAGCTGTTTTTT.

The rearrangement joins TRBV30 to TRBJ1-6; D unresolved. The V end was cut by 1 base, the J end by 8 bases, with 15 bases between. The CDR3 consists of 15 residues. Germline lookup yields CDR1 GTSNPN and CDR2 SVGIG (reference sequence). The CDR3 loop reads CAWSAVGPAYSPLHF. DNA of the CDR3: TGTGCCTGGAGTGCCGTGGGCCCAGCGTATTCACCCCTCCACTTT.

The chain has TRBV7-6 and TRBJ1-2; no clear D gene. Germline V lookup: CDR1 SGHVS, CDR2 FNYEAQ. CDR3 length: 14 residues. Trimming took off 2 bases at V and 6 bases at J, with 13 bases between the two ends. The CDR3 reads CASSLSAKKDGYTF. CDR3 DNA: TGTGCCAGCAGCTTAAGCGCGAAGAAGGATGGCTACACCTTC. Complete variable domain (other parts from reference TRBV7-6 and TRBJ1-2): GAGVSQSPRYKVTKRGQDVALRCDPISGHVSLYWYRQALGQGPEFLTYFNYEAQQDKSGLPNDRFSAERPEGSISTLTIQRTEQRDSAMYRCASSLSAKKDGYTFGSGTRLTVV.

The V and J genes are TRBV11-1 and TRBJ1-4, with no clear D. Trimming took 1 base from V and 7 from J, leaving 10 bases between them. This CDR3 has 14 amino acids. Germline values: CDR1 SGHAT, CDR2 FQDESV (reference sequence). CDR3 nucleotides: TGTGCCAGCAGCTTAGGCGTTTCGGGTGAAAAACTGTTTTTT. Protein: CASSLGVSGEKLFF.

The chain is built from TRBV30 and TRBJ2-7; 7 positions match TRBD2. From germline, CDR1 is GTSNPN and CDR2 SVGIG (reference sequence). Germline trimming cut 5 bases from V and 3 bases from J; bases unmatched to any gene: 16. This CDR3 is built from 16 residues. The CDR3 spells CAWDSPPLGRGYEQYF. The CDR3 bases are TGTGCCTGGGACTCCCCGCCGCTTGGGAGGGGCTACGAGCAGTACTTC.

This clonotype came up a few times. The chain carries TRBV18 and TRBJ2-2, with TRBD1 as a possible D gene (6 bases). The CDR3 spans 17 residues. The germline CDR1 and CDR2 sequences are KGHSH and LQKENI. V lost 3 bases to trimming and J lost 0 bases, with 14 bases between them. The CDR3 DNA reads as TGTGCCAGCTCACCCCTCCGCAACAGGGCGAACACCGGGGAGCTGTTTTTT. It encodes CASSPLRNRANTGELFF.

The J gene is TRBJ2-3, the V gene TRBV6-5; tentatively, D is TRBD1 or TRBD2 (5 bases each). Trimming removed 2 bases at V and 2 bases at J, with 11 bases between. This CDR3 has 15 residues. Germline V lookup: CDR1 MNHEY, CDR2 SVGAGI. Written as DNA, the CDR3 is TGTGCCAGCAGTTACGTCCAGGGAGTCACAGATACGCAGTATTTT. It encodes CASSYVQGVTDTQYF.

This rearrangement joins TRBV6-5 to TRBJ1-1, with D possibly matching TRBD1 (5 bases). The V end was cut by 2 bases, the J end by 5 bases, with 30 bases between. The CDR3 totals 20 residues. The germline CDR1 and CDR2 sequences are MNHEY and SVGAGI. The DNA for the CDR3 is TGTGCCAGCAGTTACAGAGGACCCGGCAGGGCTCAACTCTCAGGTACTGAAGCTTTCTTT. This sequence encodes CASSYRGPGRAQLSGTEAFF.

Judged by abundance, this clonotype is medium-sized. This chain links TRBV29-1 with TRBJ2-1; 7 bases line up with TRBD1. The CDR3 spans 16 residues. The germline V gene encodes CDR1 SQVTM and CDR2 ANQGSEA. The J segment lost 9 bases and the V segment lost 6 bases, leaving 20 bases of the junction unmatched. CDR3 DNA: TGCAGCGTACATACGACCCGGGCAGGGGGATTGGCTGAGCAGTTCTTC. Translation: CSVHTTRAGGLAEQFF.

The chain employs TRBV6-5 and TRBJ1-2, with 8 bases aligning to TRBD1. The V segment lost 5 bases and the J segment 8 bases; nucleotides outside the gene matches: 22. This CDR3 contains 18 residues. Germline V gene data show CDR1 as MNHEY and CDR2 as SVGAGI. CDR3 residues: CASSPRTGIFLSSGGYTF. In nucleotides, the CDR3 is TGTGCCAGCAGTCCACGGACAGGGATCTTTTTATCCAGTGGGGGCTACACCTTC.

This clonotype rates as medium-sized (0.01 to 0.1%). This chain uses TRBV29-1 with TRBJ2-6; D unclear. This CDR3 has 12 residues. CDR1 is SQVTM, CDR2 ANQGSEA, per germline. V was shortened by 0 bases and J by 13 bases, with 10 bases between the two germline ends. The CDR3 DNA follows: TGCAGCGTTGAAGATCCATACCAGGTCCTGACTTTC. Encoded protein: CSVEDPYQVLTF.

The CDR3 region is CASSQVGRTSYNEQFF. As DNA, the CDR3 is TGCGCCAGCAGCCAAGTAGGGAGAACCTCGTACAATGAGCAGTTCTTC. The chain joins TRBV4-3 to TRBJ2-1; possible D gene TRBD2, 5 bases. Germline V CDR1 and CDR2: LGHNA, YSLEER. CDR3 length equals 16 residues. Trimming took 1 base from V and 4 from J, leaving 14 bases between them.

This clonotype has only a few counts. The J gene is TRBJ2-2, the V gene TRBV7-6; 7 nucleotides align to TRBD1. Germline CDR1 reads SGHVS; CDR2 reads FNYEAQ. The J segment lost 6 bases and the V segment lost 5 bases, leaving 3 bases of the junction unmatched. The CDR3 spans 13 residues. This CDR3 is CASSLGTAGELFF. The CDR3 nucleotides are TGTGCCAGCAGCCTTGGGACAGCCGGGGAGCTGTTTTTT.

The rearrangement uses TRBV12-3 or TRBV12-4 and TRBJ2-7; D uncertain. Trimming took 8 bases from V and 5 from J, leaving 13 bases between them. The CDR3 has 12 residues. CDR3 nucleotides: TGTGCCAGCGGGTTACTATACGACGAGCAGTACTTC. Residues: CASGLLYDEQYF.

This clonotype has only a few counts. The chain couples TRBV5-1 to TRBJ1-2; D possibly corresponds to TRBD1 (6 bases). The CDR3 length is 15 residues. The germline V gene encodes CDR1 SGHRS and CDR2 YFSETQ. Trimming stripped 0 bases from V and 2 bases from J, with 11 bases between. The chain's CDR3 is CASSLANRENYGYTF. The CDR3 region has the DNA TGCGCCAGCAGCTTGGCTAACAGGGAGAACTATGGCTACACCTTC.

This clonotype has more than one count but fewer than ten. This sequence joins TRBV19 and TRBJ2-5, with a tentative D call TRBD1 (5 bases). Trimming pared 6 bases from V and 3 bases from J, leaving 11 bases between. CDR3 length: 13 residues. Germline loops: CDR1 LNHDA, CDR2 SQIVND (reference sequence). The DNA for the CDR3 is TGTGCCAGTAGGGACATTCCAAAAGAGACCCAGTACTTC. Translated: CASRDIPKETQYF.

This clonotype was detected a few times. This chain connects TRBV5-4 to TRBJ1-4; no definite D call. The length of the CDR3 is 14 residues. Germline CDR1 SGHNT, CDR2 YYREEE (reference sequence). V dropped 4 bases and J dropped 2 bases, with 9 bases sitting between them. CDR3 sequence reads: CASSPGPTNEKLFF. The CDR3 DNA is TGTGCCAGCAGCCCGGGCCCGACTAATGAAAAACTGTTTTTT. Full variable domain (rest looked up from reference TRBV5-4 and TRBJ1-4): ETGVTQSPTHLIKTRGQQVTLRCSSQSGHNTVSWYQQALGQGPQFIFQYYREEENGRGNFPPRFSGLQFPNYSSELNVNALELDDSALYLCASSPGPTNEKLFFGSGTQLSVL.

To note about this clonotype: The germline gene is not matched at one end of the junction; a read error may be the cause. The chain combines TRBV27 with TRBJ1-4, with 8 nucleotides matching TRBD1. Germline V gives CDR1 MNHEY, CDR2 SMNVEV (reference sequence). The CDR3 is 14 amino acids. Here the CDR3 reads CASSFQGANERLFF. In nucleotides, the CDR3 is TGTGCCAGCAGTTTCCAGGGGGCTAATGAAAGACTGTTTTTT.

The V gene is TRBV5-6, the J gene TRBJ1-2; D gene unclear. The germline V and J ends were trimmed by 4 bases and 7 bases, with 8 bases remaining between them. CDR1 and CDR2 from the germline V gene are SGHDT and YYEEEE. The CDR3 extends over 11 amino acids. The CDR3 DNA sequence: TGTGCCAGCAGCCGAGGTCCTGGCTACACCTTC. Encoded protein: CASSRGPGYTF.

The chain has TRBV19 and TRBJ1-3; D is unclear. CDR1 and CDR2 from the germline V gene are LNHDA and SQIVND (reference sequence). Deletions cut 7 bases from V and 1 base from J, with 8 bases between. The CDR3 contains 13 residues. CDR3: CASNPASGNTIYF. In DNA form, the CDR3 reads TGTGCCAGTAATCCGGCATCTGGAAACACCATATATTTT.

Within the sample, this clonotype is medium-sized. The gene calls are TRBV6-6 and TRBJ2-3, with TRBD1 matching 7 bases. Germline V CDR1 and CDR2: MNHNY, SVGAGI (reference sequence). The trim removed 5 bases at V and 4 bases at J, leaving 6 bases unmatched. The CDR3 totals 14 residues. The CDR3 region is CASSDIQGSDTQYF. CDR3 nucleotide sequence: TGTGCCAGCAGTGACATACAGGGGTCAGATACGCAGTATTTT.

CDR3 sequence reads: CASSLGVGLTDGFF. CDR3 sequence (DNA): TGTGCCAGCAGTTTAGGGGTGGGGCTCACAGACGGTTTCTTT. The chain recombines TRBV28 with TRBJ1-1; maybe TRBD1 (5 bases). CDR1 and CDR2 (germline): MDHEN, SYDVKM. Between the trimmed V and J ends, which lost 2 bases and 13 bases, there was a span of 20 bases. The CDR3 is made up of 14 amino acids.

Worth noting for this clonotype: One junction end does not reproduce the germline sequence, and a read error may be involved. This chain links TRBV5-5 with TRBJ2-7; 10 positions agree with TRBD1. The CDR3 consists of 15 residues. Germline V gene lookup returns CDR1 SGHKS and CDR2 YYEKEE (reference sequence). This chain's CDR3 is CAGSPRGTGVGEQYF. DNA of the CDR3: TGTGCCGGCAGCCCCCGCGGGACAGGGGTTGGTGAGCAGTACTTC.

On this clonotype itself: One end of the junction does not line up with germline, which may come from a read error. J is TRBJ2-3 and V is TRBV5-6; the D is unclear. The CDR3 runs 14 residues. Looked up from germline, CDR1 is SGHDT and CDR2 is YYEEEE. CDR3 in amino acids: CASSHRIVADTQYF. The CDR3, as DNA: TGCGCCAGCAGCCACCGTATAGTCGCAGATACGCAGTATTTT.